The T cell receptor (beta chain) under discussion was sequenced for a study of blood T cell repertoires in COVID-19. Across the whole study: Acute and convalescent COVID-19 samples came from the United States, Italy and Spain. T cells, B-cell-depleted T cells, or PBMCs supplied cDNA or gDNA.

In the original processing: Reference gene primer amplification yielded estimated nucleated cell counts. This table comes from immunoSEQ multiplex PCR, and its TCRdb copy is limited to in-frame clones, with some not included. V and J calls and clone size are given by that table; D and trimming were obtained from the DNA. The sample consists of a few hundred thousand clones, roughly 84% of them appearing once. Seattle-derived patients entered the study during active infection and were followed longitudinally. Germline V CDR1 and CDR2: LNHDA, SQIVND (reference sequence). This CDR3 contains 16 residues. V was clipped by 11 bases and J by 2 bases; unmatched bases: 14.

Sequencing was carried out using peripheral blood. The V call is TRBV19, the J call TRBJ2-3; TRBD2 matches at 9 bases. This sequence originates from a human donor with COVID-19, enrolled during active disease. The donor label of this sample is uncertain. The CDR3 DNA sequence: TGTGCCCCCAGGGGAGGCCTAGCGGGGTTCACAGATACGCAGTATTTT. Translating gives CAPRGGLAGFTDTQYF.